One T cell receptor (beta chain) is described in this entry. The sample's time point: baseline, week 1 (first vaccination visit). The treatment here: pre-vaccination baseline after standard-of-care therapy. The sample comes from a study of a mutant IDH1 vaccine in newly diagnosed glioma. Germline values: CDR1 MGHRA, CDR2 YSYEKL. The CDR3 extends over 15 amino acids. V dropped 0 bases and J dropped 9 bases, with 17 bases sitting between them. Clones were sequenced by immunoSEQ multiplex PCR, and TCRdb holds only the in-frame ones, with some missing. Of about 16,000 clones in the sample, roughly 95% were seen once.

This clonotype was sampled from a woman aged 18-29 years with glioma. Some clones in this sample may be carry-over from other donors' samples. The chain combines TRBV4-1 with TRBJ2-5; D not resolved. The material was peripheral blood mononuclear cells (PBMCs), obtained from a glioma patient treated with radiotherapy, temozolomide or both. Here the CDR3 DNA reads TGCGCCAGCAGCCAAGATCAGGAACAGCCATGGGCCCAGTACTTC. Its protein is CASSQDQEQPWAQYF.